This entry is about one T cell receptor (beta chain). Its antigen is still unknown. The source of the sample is a study of T cell responses to AZD1222 COVID-19 vaccine. TCRdb's copy holds only in-frame clones and misses some; the assay was immunoSEQ multiplex PCR. This sample has roughly 150,000 clones, with 90% to 95% found just once. Broader study findings: Spike-specific TCR breadth and depth both grew after two AZD1222 doses. Vaccine-related CD4 TCRs covered spike, predominating at 160-218 and 743-854. Reports indicate that nearly half of spike-specific TCRs are directed at unmutated variant regions.

The TCR sequence derives from an adult who received the AZD1222 COVID-19 vaccine. The sequences come from peripheral blood, collected 28 days after the second AZD1222 dose.

The CDR3 region is CASLDRQSYNEQFF. CDR3 coding DNA: TGTGCCAGCCTGGACAGGCAATCCTACAATGAGCAGTTCTTC. V gene TRBV28 combines with J gene TRBJ2-1, with TRBD1 matching 7 bases. With 8 bases clipped from V and 1 base from J, the junction kept 5 bases outside the gene matches. In germline, CDR1 is MDHEN, CDR2 SYDVKM. The CDR3 has 14 amino acids.